This T cell receptor beta chain was profiled in a study of blood T cells in healthy people across ages. Overall study results and limits: A roughly linear age-dependent decrease characterized TCR beta diversity per million T cells.

A second PCR of roughly 7 to 11 cycles used a sample-barcoded 5' primer and a J-beta primer mix. TCRdb reprocessed the 5' RACE reads with MiXCR, giving one entry per CDR3 protein. The sample records some 1.8 million distinct CDR3 sequences, more than 35% being singletons. V dropped 1 base and J dropped 7 bases, with 7 bases sitting between them. CDR3 length: 12 amino acids. Comment on this clonotype: The antigen is not known.

J is TRBJ1-1 and V is TRBV12-3 or TRBV12-4; no clear D gene. The origin of this receptor is a human donor in good health. The sequencing sample was made of blood. The CDR3 here is CASSLVEGEAFF. CDR3 coding DNA: TGTGCCAGCAGTTTAGTAGAGGGTGAAGCTTTCTTT.